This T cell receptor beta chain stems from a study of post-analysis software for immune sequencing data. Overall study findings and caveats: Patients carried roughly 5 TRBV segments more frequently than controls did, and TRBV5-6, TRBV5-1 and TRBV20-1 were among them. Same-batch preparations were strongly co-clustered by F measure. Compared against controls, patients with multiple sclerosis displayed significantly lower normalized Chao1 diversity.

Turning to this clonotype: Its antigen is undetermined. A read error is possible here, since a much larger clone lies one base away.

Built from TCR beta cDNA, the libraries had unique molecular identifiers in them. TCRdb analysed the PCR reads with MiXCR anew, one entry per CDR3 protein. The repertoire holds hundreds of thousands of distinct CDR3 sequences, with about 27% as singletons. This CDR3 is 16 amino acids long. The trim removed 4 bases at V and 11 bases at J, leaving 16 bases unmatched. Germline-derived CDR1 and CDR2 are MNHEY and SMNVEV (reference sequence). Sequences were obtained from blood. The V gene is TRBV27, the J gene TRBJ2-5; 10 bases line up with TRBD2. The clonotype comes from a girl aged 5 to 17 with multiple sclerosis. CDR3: CASSYLSSGSGDEQYF. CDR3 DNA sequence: TGTGCCAGCAGTTATCTCTCTAGCGGGAGTGGGGATGAGCAGTACTTC.